The present entry profiles one TCR beta chain with its context. Its cognate antigen is unknown. The CDR3 has 13 amino acids. In germline, CDR1 is SGHDT, CDR2 YYEEEE. The V end was cut by 3 bases, the J end by 5 bases, with 11 bases between. These data are taken from a study of memory CD4+ T cells and cytomegalovirus serostatus. Single viable CD3+CD4+CD8-CD45RO+ cells were sorted as the memory CD4+ T cells. Total CD4+ T cells were enriched by CD4 positive selection. Clones were sequenced by immunoSEQ multiplex PCR, and TCRdb holds only the in-frame ones, with some missing. The table shows over 55,000 clones, with 70% to 80% occurring only once. Overall study results and limits: A US-trained random forest predicted CMV serostatus with median AUC around 0.9. Suggested: most of the CMV-linked TCR signature lies in CD4+ memory cells.

The genes are TRBV5-6 and TRBJ1-1; possibly TRBD1 for D (6 bases). The sequenced material came from memory CD4+ T cells from blood. The TCR comes from an adult in good health and CMV-seronegative. For the CDR3, the DNA is TGTGCCAGCAGCTACCCCCAGGGGACTGAAGCTTTCTTT. Its protein is CASSYPQGTEAFF.